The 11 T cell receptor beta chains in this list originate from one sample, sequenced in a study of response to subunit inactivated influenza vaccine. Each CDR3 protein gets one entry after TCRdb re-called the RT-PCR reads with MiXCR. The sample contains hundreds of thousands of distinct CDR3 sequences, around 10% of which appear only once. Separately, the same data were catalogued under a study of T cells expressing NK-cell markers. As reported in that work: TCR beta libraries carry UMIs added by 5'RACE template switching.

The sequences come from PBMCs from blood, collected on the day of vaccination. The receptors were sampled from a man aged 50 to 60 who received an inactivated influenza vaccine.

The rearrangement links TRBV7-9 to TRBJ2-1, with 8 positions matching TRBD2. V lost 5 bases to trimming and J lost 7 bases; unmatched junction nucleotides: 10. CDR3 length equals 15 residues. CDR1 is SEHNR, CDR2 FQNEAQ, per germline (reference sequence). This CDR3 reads CASSRLDGGGNEQFF. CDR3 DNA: TGTGCCAGCAGCCGACTCGACGGGGGGGGGAATGAGCAGTTCTTC.

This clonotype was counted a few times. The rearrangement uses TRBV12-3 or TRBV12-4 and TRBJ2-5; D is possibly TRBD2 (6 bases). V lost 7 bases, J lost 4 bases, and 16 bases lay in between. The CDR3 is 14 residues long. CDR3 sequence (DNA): TGTGCCAGCACCGGAGCGTCCGGGAGAGAGACCCAGTACTTC. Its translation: CASTGASGRETQYF.

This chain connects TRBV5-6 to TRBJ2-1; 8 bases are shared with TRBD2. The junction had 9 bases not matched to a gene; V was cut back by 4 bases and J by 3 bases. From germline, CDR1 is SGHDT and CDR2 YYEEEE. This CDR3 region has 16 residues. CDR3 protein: CASSPTSGSYYNEQFF. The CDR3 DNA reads TGTGCCAGCAGCCCCACGAGCGGGAGTTACTACAATGAGCAGTTCTTC.

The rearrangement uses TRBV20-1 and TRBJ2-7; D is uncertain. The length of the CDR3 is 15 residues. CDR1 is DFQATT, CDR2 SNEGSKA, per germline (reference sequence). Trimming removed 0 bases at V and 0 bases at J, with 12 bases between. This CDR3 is CSARDQLGSSYEQYF. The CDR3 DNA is TGCAGTGCTAGAGATCAGCTGGGAAGCTCCTACGAGCAGTACTTC.

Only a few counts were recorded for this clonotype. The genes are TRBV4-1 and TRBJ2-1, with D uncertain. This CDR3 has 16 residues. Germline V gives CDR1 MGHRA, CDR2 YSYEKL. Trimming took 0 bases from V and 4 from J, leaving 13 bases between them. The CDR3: CASSQDPGSPYNEQFF. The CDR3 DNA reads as TGCGCCAGCAGCCAAGATCCGGGCAGCCCTTACAATGAGCAGTTCTTC.

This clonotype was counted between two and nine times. The CDR3 coding sequence is TGCGCCAGCAGCTTGAGGTGGGATACGCAGTATTTT. Its translation: CASSLRWDTQYF. This sequence joins TRBV5-1 and TRBJ2-3; D is uncertain. Per the germline V gene, CDR1 is SGHRS and CDR2 is YFSETQ. The V and J ends lost 1 base and 6 bases respectively, with 6 bases between them. The CDR3 has 12 amino acids.

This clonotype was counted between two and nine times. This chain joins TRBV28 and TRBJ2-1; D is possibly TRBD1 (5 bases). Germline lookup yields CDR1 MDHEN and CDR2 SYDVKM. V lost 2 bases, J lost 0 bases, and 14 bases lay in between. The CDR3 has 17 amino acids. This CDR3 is CASSLGKTGSSYNEQFF. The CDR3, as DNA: TGTGCCAGCAGTTTAGGGAAAACAGGAAGCTCCTACAATGAGCAGTTCTTC.

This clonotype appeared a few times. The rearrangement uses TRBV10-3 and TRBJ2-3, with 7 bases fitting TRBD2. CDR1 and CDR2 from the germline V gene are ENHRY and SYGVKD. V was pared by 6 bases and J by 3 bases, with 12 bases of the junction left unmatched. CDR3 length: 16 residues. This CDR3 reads CAISGAGGGPTDTQYF. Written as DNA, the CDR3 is TGTGCCATCAGCGGGGCGGGCGGGGGACCGACAGATACGCAGTATTTT.

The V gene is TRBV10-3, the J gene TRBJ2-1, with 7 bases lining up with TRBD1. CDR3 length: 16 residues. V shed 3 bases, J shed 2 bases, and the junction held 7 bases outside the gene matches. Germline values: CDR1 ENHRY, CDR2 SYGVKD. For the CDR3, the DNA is TGTGCCATCAGTGAAAGGGGGCAGCTCACCTACAATGAGCAGTTCTTC. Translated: CAISERGQLTYNEQFF.

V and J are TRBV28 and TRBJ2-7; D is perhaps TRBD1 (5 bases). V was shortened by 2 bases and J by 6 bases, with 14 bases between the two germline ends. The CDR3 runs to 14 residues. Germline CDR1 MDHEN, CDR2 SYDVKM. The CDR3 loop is CASSLGRATREQYF. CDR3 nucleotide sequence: TGTGCCAGCAGTTTAGGCAGGGCGACTCGCGAGCAGTACTTC.

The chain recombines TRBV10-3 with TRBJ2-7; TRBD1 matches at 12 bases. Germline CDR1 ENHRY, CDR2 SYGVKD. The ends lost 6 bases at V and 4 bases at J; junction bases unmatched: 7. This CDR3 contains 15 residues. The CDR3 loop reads CAIRPGQGAVYEQYF. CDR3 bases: TGTGCCATCAGGCCGGGACAGGGGGCAGTTTACGAGCAGTACTTC.